Below, 20 T cell receptor beta chains from the same sample are listed, as sequenced in a study of T cells after yellow fever vaccination (dated by TCRdb to about 2019). Library preparation used 5' RACE. The data were produced on an Illumina HiSeq 2500. The public reads were reanalyzed by TCRdb: fastp trimming at Q25, MiXCR alignment, in-frame beta chains only. Entries are consolidated by CDR3 protein sequence, retaining the most common genes and DNA. This sample comprises under 600,000 distinct CDR3 sequences, 13% of them detected only once. Together, the top ten hold more than 12% of the sample. Per the publication, the treatment or condition label means: live attenuated yellow fever vaccine strain. Sequenced material: PBMCs, taken on the day of the yellow fever booster vaccination. Receptors were obtained from a man between 25 and 39 years old who received the YFV17D yellow fever vaccine.

The V and J genes are TRBV30 and TRBJ1-2; possibly TRBD1 for D (5 bases). Trimming shortened V by 3 bases and J by 0 bases, and 20 bases separated the two germline ends. The CDR3 sequence is 17 residues long. In germline, CDR1 is GTSNPN, CDR2 SVGIG (reference sequence). In nucleotides, the CDR3 is TGTGCCTGGAGCCACCGGGACGGACTTAAATCTAACTATGGCTACACCTTC. This gives the protein CAWSHRDGLKSNYGYTF.

V and J are TRBV7-8 and TRBJ2-1; tentative D call: TRBD2 (6 bases). This CDR3 region has 16 residues. V lost 2 bases to trimming and J lost 10 bases, with 21 bases between them. Germline V CDR1 and CDR2: SGHVS, FQNEAQ. CDR3 protein: CASSLLRGEPLKEQFF. CDR3 DNA sequence: TGTGCCAGCAGCTTACTGCGCGGGGAGCCCCTAAAGGAGCAGTTCTTC.

This clonotype was seen a handful of times. The chain employs TRBV7-2 and TRBJ2-5; D might be TRBD1 or TRBD2, each matching 6 bases. CDR3 length: 14 residues. Between the trimmed V and J ends, which lost 3 bases and 2 bases, there was a span of 10 bases. Germline V CDR1 and CDR2: SGHTA, FQGNSA. The CDR3 region has the DNA TGTGCCAGCAGCTTCGGGGGCGCGCAAGAGACCCAGTACTTC. Translated, it gives CASSFGGAQETQYF.

The DNA of the CDR3 is TGTGCCACCATGGTAGAAAGCGAGACCCAGTACTTC. Its protein is CATMVESETQYF. V is TRBV24-1 and J is TRBJ2-5; no clear D gene. The CDR3 is 12 residues long. Per the germline V gene, CDR1 is KGHDR and CDR2 is SFDVKD. V was cut by 8 bases and J by 5 bases, with 11 bases left in between.

This clonotype has only a few counts. The rearrangement links TRBV9 to TRBJ2-5, with D perhaps matching TRBD2 (6 bases). Germline V lookup: CDR1 SGDLS, CDR2 YYNGEE. V lost 3 bases and J 5 bases, leaving 11 bases between the germline ends. The CDR3 is 13 residues long. DNA for the CDR3: TGTGCCAGCAGCGACGAGGGGAGGGAGACCCAGTACTTC. Translating gives CASSDEGRETQYF.

The rearrangement links TRBV20-1 to TRBJ2-2; D not certain. The CDR3 loop spans 13 amino acids. Germline CDR1 DFQATT, CDR2 SNEGSKA (reference sequence). Between the trimmed V and J ends, which lost 1 base and 1 base, there was a span of 4 bases. The DNA for the CDR3 is TGCAGTGCTAGAGCGCAGAACACCGGGGAGCTGTTTTTT. Translated: CSARAQNTGELFF.

The chain employs TRBV7-2 and TRBJ1-4; D perhaps matches TRBD1 (6 bases). V was pared by 9 bases and J by 7 bases, with 21 bases between. This CDR3 region has 15 residues. Germline V gene sequence: CDR1 SGHTA, CDR2 FQGNSA. The DNA for the CDR3 is TGTGCCAGTAGCGAGACCTGGAAGGGGGTTGAAAAACTGTTTTTT. Translation gives CASSETWKGVEKLFF.

There are a few counts of this clonotype. This chain uses TRBV19 with TRBJ1-1; the D gene is possibly TRBD1 (6 bases). Germline CDR1 and CDR2: LNHDA and SQIVND (reference sequence). Trimming stripped 6 bases from V and 4 bases from J, with 15 bases between. The CDR3 spans 14 residues. Here the CDR3 reads CASRLQGVGTEAFF. CDR3 sequence (DNA): TGTGCCAGTAGATTACAGGGAGTCGGCACTGAAGCTTTCTTT.

This clonotype was seen only a few times. The chain employs TRBV10-3 and TRBJ1-3; D unclear. Per germline, CDR1 ENHRY and CDR2 SYGVKD. V was cut by 2 bases and J by 1 base, with 6 bases left in between. The CDR3 consists of 14 residues. For the CDR3, the DNA is TGTGCCATCAGTGAGCGGGAATCTGGAAACACCATATATTTT. Protein sequence: CAISERESGNTIYF.

This clonotype was seen only a few times. The rearrangement uses TRBV29-1 and TRBJ2-2, with D possibly being TRBD2 (5 bases). Germline CDR1 is SQVTM and CDR2 is ANQGSEA. The V and J ends lost 5 bases and 4 bases respectively, with 14 bases between them. CDR3 size: 14 residues. CDR3 nucleotides: TGCAGCGTTCTTTCTAGCACTTTCACCGGGGAGCTGTTTTTT. Its translation is CSVLSSTFTGELFF.

This chain uses TRBV12-3 or TRBV12-4 with TRBJ2-7; either TRBD1 or TRBD2 may fit D (6 bases each). Trimming left V 6 bases short and J 4 bases short, with 22 bases between. The CDR3 sequence is 16 residues long. The CDR3 sequence: CASSPSGAKRFYEQYF. In DNA, the CDR3 is TGTGCCAGCAGCCCTTCGGGGGCAAAGAGGTTTTACGAGCAGTACTTC.

The V call is TRBV20-1, the J call TRBJ2-4; TRBD2 aligns across 15 bases. The CDR3 loop spans 17 amino acids. Germline loops: CDR1 DFQATT, CDR2 SNEGSKA (reference sequence). The trim removed 5 bases at V and 0 bases at J, leaving 5 bases unmatched. As DNA, the CDR3 is TGCAGTGCTCCGGGACTAGCGGGAGGCCTAGCCAAAAACATTCAGTACTTC. Protein product: CSAPGLAGGLAKNIQYF.

V is TRBV27 and J is TRBJ2-7; D unclear. This CDR3 is 14 amino acids long. V was trimmed by 5 bases and J by 0 bases, leaving 11 bases between them. Looked up from germline, CDR1 is MNHEY and CDR2 is SMNVEV (reference sequence). This chain's CDR3 is CASSPNRVSYEQYF. In nucleotides, the CDR3 is TGTGCCAGCAGTCCGAACCGGGTCTCCTACGAGCAGTACTTC.

In nucleotides, the CDR3 is TGTGCCAGCAAATCGGGAGGTGGAGAGACCCAGTACTTC. It translates to CASKSGGGETQYF. The chain recombines TRBV6-2 or TRBV6-3 with TRBJ2-5; TRBD2 matches at 7 bases. The CDR3 has 13 residues. From germline, CDR1 is MNHEY and CDR2 SVGEGT. After removal of 7 bases from V and 4 bases from J, the junction contained 6 bases not matched to a gene.

The V call is TRBV24-1, the J call TRBJ2-1; a weak D match, TRBD2 (6 bases). The length of the CDR3 is 16 residues. The V and J ends lost 4 bases and 6 bases respectively, with 18 bases between them. The germline CDR1 and CDR2 sequences are KGHDR and SFDVKD. The CDR3 reads CATSDQDNFGGNEQFF. In DNA form, the CDR3 reads TGTGCCACCAGTGACCAGGACAACTTCGGGGGCAATGAGCAGTTCTTC.

This clonotype was counted between two and nine times. This chain joins TRBV30 and TRBJ2-1; no clear D. The CDR3 loop spans 12 amino acids. Trimming stripped 5 bases from V and 5 bases from J, with 10 bases between. CDR1 is GTSNPN and CDR2 is SVGIG in the germline V gene (reference sequence). CDR3 nucleotides: TGTGCCTGGGAAACCGGTCACAATGAGCAGTTCTTC. Its translation: CAWETGHNEQFF.

This clonotype has a count of ten or more. CDR3 nucleotides: TGTGCCAGCAGTTCAACGGGACTTCAAGAGACCCAGTACTTC. Residues: CASSSTGLQETQYF. The chain couples TRBV28 to TRBJ2-5, with D possibly TRBD2 on 6 matching bases. There are 14 residues in the CDR3. Germline lookup yields CDR1 MDHEN and CDR2 SYDVKM. V lost 4 bases to trimming and J lost 2 bases, with 11 bases between them.

The genes are TRBV20-1 and TRBJ2-5; D is unclear. CDR1 is DFQATT and CDR2 is SNEGSKA in the germline V gene (reference sequence). Between the trimmed V and J ends, which lost 1 base and 0 bases, there was a span of 18 bases. CDR3 size: 17 residues. CDR3 DNA sequence: TGCAGTGCTAGAGGGATACACCCCACTGCATACCAAGAGACCCAGTACTTC. As protein: CSARGIHPTAYQETQYF.

The table lists this clonotype with a few counts. The J gene is TRBJ1-2, the V gene TRBV20-1, with TRBD1 as a possible D gene (6 bases). V lost 4 bases and J lost 4, with 16 bases in between. Germline values: CDR1 DFQATT, CDR2 SNEGSKA (reference sequence). The CDR3 length is 14 residues. The CDR3 nucleotides read TGCAGTGCTACGGGCCAGGGGCGCAGCTATGGCTACACCTTC. It translates to CSATGQGRSYGYTF.

The chain uses TRBV20-1 and TRBJ2-4; TRBD1 matches at 7 bases. This CDR3 comprises 12 residues. Germline CDR1 DFQATT, CDR2 SNEGSKA (reference sequence). Trimming at V came to 6 bases and at J to 3 bases, leaving 2 bases not matched to a gene. CDR3 DNA: TGCAGTGCAGGGGGCGGCAAAAACATTCAGTACTTC. This sequence encodes CSAGGGKNIQYF.